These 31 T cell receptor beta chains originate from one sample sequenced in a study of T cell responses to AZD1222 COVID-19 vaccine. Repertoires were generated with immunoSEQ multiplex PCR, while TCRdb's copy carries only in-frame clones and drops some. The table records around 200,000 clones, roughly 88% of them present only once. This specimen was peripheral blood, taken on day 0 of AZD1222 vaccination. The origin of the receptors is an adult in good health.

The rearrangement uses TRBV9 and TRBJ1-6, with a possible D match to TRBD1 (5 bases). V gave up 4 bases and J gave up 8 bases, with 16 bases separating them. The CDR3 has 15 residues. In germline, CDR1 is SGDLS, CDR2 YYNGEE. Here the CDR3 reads CASSPLQGSDSPLHF. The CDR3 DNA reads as TGTGCCAGCAGCCCCCTTCAGGGTAGCGATTCACCCCTCCACTTT.

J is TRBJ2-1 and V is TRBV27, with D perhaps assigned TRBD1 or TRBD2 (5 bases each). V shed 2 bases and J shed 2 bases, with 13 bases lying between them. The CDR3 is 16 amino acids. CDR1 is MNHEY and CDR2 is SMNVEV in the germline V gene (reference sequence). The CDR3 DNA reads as TGTGCCAGCAGTTTAATGACCGGGGCGACCTACAATGAGCAGTTCTTC. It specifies CASSLMTGATYNEQFF.

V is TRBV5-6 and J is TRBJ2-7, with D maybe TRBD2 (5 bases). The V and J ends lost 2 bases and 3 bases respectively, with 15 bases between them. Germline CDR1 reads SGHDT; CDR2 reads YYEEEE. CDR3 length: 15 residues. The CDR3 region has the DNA TGTGCCAGCAGCTTACCTGCCGGGGTGGACTACGAGCAGTACTTC. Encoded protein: CASSLPAGVDYEQYF.

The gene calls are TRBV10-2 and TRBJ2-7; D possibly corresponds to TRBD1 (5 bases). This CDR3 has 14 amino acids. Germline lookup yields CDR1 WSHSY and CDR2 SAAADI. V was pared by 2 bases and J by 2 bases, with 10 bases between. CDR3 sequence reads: CASSEGGHPYEQYF. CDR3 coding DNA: TGCGCCAGCAGTGAGGGCGGACACCCCTACGAGCAGTACTTC.

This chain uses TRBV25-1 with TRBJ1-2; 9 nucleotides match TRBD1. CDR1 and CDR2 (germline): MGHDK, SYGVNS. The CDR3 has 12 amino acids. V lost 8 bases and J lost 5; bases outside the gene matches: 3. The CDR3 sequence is CASLGQGYGYTF. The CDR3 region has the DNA TGTGCCAGCCTGGGACAGGGATATGGCTACACCTTC.

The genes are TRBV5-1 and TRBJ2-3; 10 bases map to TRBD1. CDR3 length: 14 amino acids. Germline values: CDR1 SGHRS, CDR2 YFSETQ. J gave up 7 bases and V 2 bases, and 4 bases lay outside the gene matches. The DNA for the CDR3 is TGCGCCAGCAGCTTCGGGACAGGGGTCAATACGCAGTATTTT. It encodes CASSFGTGVNTQYF.

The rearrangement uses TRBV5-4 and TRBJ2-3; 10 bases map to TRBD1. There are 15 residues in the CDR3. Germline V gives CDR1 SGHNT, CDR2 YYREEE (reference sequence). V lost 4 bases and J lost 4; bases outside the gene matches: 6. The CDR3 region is CASSTRDRGSDTQYF. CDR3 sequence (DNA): TGTGCCAGCAGCACACGGGACAGGGGATCAGATACGCAGTATTTT.

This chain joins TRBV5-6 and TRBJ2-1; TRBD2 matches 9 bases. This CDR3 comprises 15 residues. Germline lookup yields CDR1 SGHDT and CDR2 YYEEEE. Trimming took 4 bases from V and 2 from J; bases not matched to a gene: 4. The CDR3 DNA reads TGTGCCAGCAGCCATAGCGGGGGCGCCTACAATGAGCAGTTCTTC. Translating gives CASSHSGGAYNEQFF. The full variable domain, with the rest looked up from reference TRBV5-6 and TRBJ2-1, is DAGVTQSPTHLIKTRGQQVTLRCSPKSGHDTVSWYQQALGQGPQFIFQYYEEEERQRGNFPDRFSGHQFPNYSSELNVNALLLGDSALYLCASSHSGGAYNEQFFGPGTRLTVL.

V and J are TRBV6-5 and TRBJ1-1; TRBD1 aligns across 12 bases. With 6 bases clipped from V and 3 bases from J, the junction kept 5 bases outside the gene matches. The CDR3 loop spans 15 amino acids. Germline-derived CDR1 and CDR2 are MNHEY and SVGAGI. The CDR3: CASRPGQGADTEAFF. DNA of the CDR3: TGTGCCAGCAGACCGGGACAGGGGGCGGACACTGAAGCTTTCTTT.

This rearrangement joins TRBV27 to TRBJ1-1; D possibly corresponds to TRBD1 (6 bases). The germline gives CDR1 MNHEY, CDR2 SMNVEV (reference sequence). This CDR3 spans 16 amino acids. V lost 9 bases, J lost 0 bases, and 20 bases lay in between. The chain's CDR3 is CASKPDRTPMNTEAFF. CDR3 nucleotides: TGTGCCAGTAAGCCCGACAGGACCCCAATGAACACTGAAGCTTTCTTT.

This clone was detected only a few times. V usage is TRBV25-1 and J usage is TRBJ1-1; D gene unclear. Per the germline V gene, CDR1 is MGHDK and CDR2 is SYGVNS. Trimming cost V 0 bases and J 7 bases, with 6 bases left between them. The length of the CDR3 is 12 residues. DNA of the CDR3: TGTGCCAGCAGTGAATATGGGGATGAAGCTTTCTTT. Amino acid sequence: CASSEYGDEAFF.

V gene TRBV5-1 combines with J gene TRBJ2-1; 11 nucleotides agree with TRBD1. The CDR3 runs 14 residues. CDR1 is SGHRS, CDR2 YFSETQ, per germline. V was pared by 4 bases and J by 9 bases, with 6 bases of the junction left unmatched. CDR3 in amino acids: CASSPGTGGGEQFF. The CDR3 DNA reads TGCGCCAGCAGCCCTGGGACAGGGGGGGGTGAGCAGTTCTTC.

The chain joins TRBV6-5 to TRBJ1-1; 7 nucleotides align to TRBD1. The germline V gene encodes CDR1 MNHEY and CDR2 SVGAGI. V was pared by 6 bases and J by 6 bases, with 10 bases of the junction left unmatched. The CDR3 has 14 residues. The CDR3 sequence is CASSPPGGMSEAFF. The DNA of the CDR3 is TGTGCCAGCAGCCCACCAGGGGGTATGTCTGAAGCTTTCTTT.

CDR3 coding DNA: TGTGCCAGTAGTATGCGAGGGACCGGGACAGAGTACACAGATACGCAGTATTTT. It encodes CASSMRGTGTEYTDTQYF. The gene calls are TRBV19 and TRBJ2-3, with 7 bases lining up with TRBD1. The ends lost 3 bases at V and 2 bases at J; junction bases unmatched: 14. This CDR3 region has 18 residues. Germline V gene sequence: CDR1 LNHDA, CDR2 SQIVND (reference sequence).

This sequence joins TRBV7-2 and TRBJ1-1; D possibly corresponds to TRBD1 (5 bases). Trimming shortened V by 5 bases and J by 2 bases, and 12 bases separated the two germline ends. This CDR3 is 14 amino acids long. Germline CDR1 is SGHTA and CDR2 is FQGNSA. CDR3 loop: CASSPRAPNTEAFF. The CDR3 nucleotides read TGTGCCAGCAGCCCCAGGGCCCCCAACACTGAAGCTTTCTTT.

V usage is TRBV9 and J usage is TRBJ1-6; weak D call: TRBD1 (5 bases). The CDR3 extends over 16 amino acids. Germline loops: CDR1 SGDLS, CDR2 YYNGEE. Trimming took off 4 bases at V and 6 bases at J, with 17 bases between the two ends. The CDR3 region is CASSQGGADLNSPLHF. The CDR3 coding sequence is TGTGCCAGCAGCCAAGGTGGGGCAGACCTTAATTCACCCCTCCACTTT. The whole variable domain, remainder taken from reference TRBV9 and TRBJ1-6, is DSGVTQTPKHLITATGQRVTLRCSPRSGDLSVYWYQQSLDQGLQFLIQYYNGEERAKGNILERFSAQQFPDLHSELNLSSLELGDSALYFCASSQGGADLNSPLHFGNGTRLTVT.

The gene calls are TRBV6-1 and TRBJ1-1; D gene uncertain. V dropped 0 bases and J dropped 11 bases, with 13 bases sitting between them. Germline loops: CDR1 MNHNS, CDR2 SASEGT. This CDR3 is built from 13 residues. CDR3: CASSEAVTKRAFF. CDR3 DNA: TGTGCCAGCAGTGAAGCAGTGACAAAAAGGGCTTTCTTT.

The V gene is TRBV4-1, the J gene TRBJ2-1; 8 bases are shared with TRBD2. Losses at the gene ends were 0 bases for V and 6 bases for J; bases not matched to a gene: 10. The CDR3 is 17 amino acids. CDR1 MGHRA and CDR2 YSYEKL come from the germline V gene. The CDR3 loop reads CASSQDGTGGQGNEQFF. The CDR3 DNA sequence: TGCGCCAGCAGCCAAGATGGAACGGGGGGGCAAGGCAATGAGCAGTTCTTC.

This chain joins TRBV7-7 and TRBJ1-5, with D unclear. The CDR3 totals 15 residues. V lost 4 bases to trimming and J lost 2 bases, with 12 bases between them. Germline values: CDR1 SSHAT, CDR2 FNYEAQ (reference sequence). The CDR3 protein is CASSSPRGCNQPQHF. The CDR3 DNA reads TGTGCCAGCAGCTCCCCCCGAGGGTGCAATCAGCCCCAGCATTTT.

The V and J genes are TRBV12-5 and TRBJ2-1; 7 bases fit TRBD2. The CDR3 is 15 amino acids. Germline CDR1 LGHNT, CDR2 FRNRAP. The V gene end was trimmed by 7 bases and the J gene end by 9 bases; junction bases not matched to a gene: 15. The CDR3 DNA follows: TGTGCTAGTGCCAATGGGGAGGGGCTAGGAGGTGAGCAGTTCTTC. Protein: CASANGEGLGGEQFF.

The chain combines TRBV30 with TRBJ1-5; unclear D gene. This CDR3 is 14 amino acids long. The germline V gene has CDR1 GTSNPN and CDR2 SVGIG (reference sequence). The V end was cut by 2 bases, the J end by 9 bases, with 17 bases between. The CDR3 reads CAWSRQYVPRPQHF. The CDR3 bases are TGTGCCTGGAGTCGGCAGTACGTTCCTCGGCCCCAGCATTTT.

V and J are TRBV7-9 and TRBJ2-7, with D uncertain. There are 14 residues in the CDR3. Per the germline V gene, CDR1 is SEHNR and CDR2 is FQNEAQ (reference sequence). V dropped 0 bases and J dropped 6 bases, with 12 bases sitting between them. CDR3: CASSLADLLREQYF. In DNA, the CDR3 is TGTGCCAGCAGCTTAGCGGACCTCCTCCGCGAGCAGTACTTC.

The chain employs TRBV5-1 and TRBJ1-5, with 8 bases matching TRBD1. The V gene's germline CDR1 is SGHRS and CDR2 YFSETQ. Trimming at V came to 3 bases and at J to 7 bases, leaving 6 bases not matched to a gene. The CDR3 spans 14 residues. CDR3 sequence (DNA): TGCGCCAGCAGCTGGACGACAGGGGCGCAGCCCCAGCATTTT. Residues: CASSWTTGAQPQHF.

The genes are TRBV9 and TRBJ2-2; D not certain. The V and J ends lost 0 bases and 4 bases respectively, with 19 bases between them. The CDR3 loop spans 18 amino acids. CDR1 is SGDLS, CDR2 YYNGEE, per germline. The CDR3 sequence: CASSVEQRKTTGTGELFF. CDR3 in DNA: TGTGCCAGCAGCGTAGAGCAGAGAAAGACGACCGGCACCGGGGAGCTGTTTTTT.

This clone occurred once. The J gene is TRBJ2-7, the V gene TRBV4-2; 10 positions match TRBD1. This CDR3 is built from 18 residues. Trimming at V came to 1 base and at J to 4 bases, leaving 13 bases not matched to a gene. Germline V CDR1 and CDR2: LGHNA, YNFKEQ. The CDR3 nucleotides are TGTGCCAGCAGCCAAGGATCGTTGATGCGGACAGGGGGATACGAGCAGTACTTC. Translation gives CASSQGSLMRTGGYEQYF.

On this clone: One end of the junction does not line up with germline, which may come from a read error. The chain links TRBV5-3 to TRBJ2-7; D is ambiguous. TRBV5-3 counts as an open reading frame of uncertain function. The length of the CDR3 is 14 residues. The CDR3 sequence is CARSLGPPTYEQYF. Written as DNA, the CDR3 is TGTGCCAGGAGCTTGGGTCCCCCTACCTACGAGCAGTACTTC.

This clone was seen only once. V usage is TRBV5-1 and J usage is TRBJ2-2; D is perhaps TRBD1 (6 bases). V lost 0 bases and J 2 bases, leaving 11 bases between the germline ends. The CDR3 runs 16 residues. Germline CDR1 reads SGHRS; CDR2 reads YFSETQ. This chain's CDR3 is CASSLALGANTGELFF. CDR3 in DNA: TGCGCCAGCAGCTTGGCCCTGGGGGCCAACACCGGGGAGCTGTTTTTT.

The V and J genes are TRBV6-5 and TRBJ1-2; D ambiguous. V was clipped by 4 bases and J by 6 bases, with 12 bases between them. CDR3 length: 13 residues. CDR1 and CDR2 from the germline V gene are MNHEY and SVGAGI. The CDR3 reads CASSLSSRHGYTF. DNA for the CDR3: TGTGCCAGCAGTTTAAGCAGCAGGCATGGCTACACCTTC.

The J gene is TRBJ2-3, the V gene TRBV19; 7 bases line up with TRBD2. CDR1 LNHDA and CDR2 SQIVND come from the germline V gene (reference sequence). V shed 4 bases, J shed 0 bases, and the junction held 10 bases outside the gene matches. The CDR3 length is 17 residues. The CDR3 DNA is TGTGCCAGTAGTACCAACCGGGAGGCTGTAAGCACAGATACGCAGTATTTT. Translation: CASSTNREAVSTDTQYF.

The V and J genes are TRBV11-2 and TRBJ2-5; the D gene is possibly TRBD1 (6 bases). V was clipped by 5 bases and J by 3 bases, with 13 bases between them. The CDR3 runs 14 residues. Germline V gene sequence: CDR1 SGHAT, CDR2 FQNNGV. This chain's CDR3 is CASSPRTAEETQYF. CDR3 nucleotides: TGTGCCAGCAGCCCTCGGACAGCCGAAGAGACCCAGTACTTC.

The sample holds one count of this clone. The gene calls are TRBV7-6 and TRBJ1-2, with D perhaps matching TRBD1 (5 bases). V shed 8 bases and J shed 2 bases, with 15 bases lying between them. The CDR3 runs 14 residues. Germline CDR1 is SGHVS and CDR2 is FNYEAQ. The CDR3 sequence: CASGIARGNYGYTF. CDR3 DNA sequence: TGTGCCAGCGGTATTGCGAGGGGCAACTATGGCTACACCTTC.